What follows are 27 T cell receptor beta chains derived from one specimen sequenced in a study of shared clonotypes between healthy human individuals. Data came from immunoSEQ multiplex PCR; TCRdb stores just in-frame clones and leaves some out. Here the sample spans around 640,000 clones, around 96% being singletons. Selected positively for CCR7 and CD45RO-negative, naive CD8 cells excluded terminally differentiated effector memory CD45RA+ cells. Sequencing was performed on naive CD8+ T cells sorted from blood. The receptors shown here come from a woman in her 30s in good health.

This chain links TRBV5-1 with TRBJ2-1; D might be TRBD1 or TRBD2, each matching 6 bases. Trimming cost V 4 bases and J 8 bases, with 25 bases left between them. The CDR3 has 17 residues. Germline lookup yields CDR1 SGHRS and CDR2 YFSETQ. CDR3 sequence: CASSPQGWGAFNDEQFF. In DNA form, the CDR3 reads TGCGCCAGCAGCCCCCAGGGGTGGGGGGCATTTAACGATGAGCAGTTCTTC.

The chain is built from TRBV11-2 and TRBJ2-1; 11 positions agree with TRBD2. J was trimmed by 3 bases and V by 5 bases; bases with no gene match: 6. CDR3 length equals 16 residues. Looked up from germline, CDR1 is SGHAT and CDR2 is FQNNGV. The CDR3 sequence is CASSEEGLADYNEQFF. As DNA, the CDR3 is TGTGCCAGCAGCGAAGAGGGACTAGCGGACTACAATGAGCAGTTCTTC.

A word on this clone: Other DNA sequences in this sample translate to the same CDR3. The chain uses TRBV9 and TRBJ2-5; D is tentatively TRBD1 or TRBD2 (5 bases each). Trimming took 0 bases from V and 4 from J, leaving 10 bases between them. There are 14 residues in the CDR3. Germline V gives CDR1 SGDLS, CDR2 YYNGEE. CDR3: CASSVGSGRETQYF. The CDR3 DNA reads TGTGCCAGCAGCGTAGGGTCGGGACGAGAGACCCAGTACTTC.

The chain recombines TRBV4-2 with TRBJ2-7, with D possibly TRBD2 on 6 matching bases. This CDR3 spans 15 amino acids. Germline loops: CDR1 LGHNA, CDR2 YNFKEQ. V was pared by 4 bases and J by 7 bases, with 20 bases between. CDR3 sequence reads: CASSPDLEEGGEQYF. The CDR3 DNA is TGTGCCAGCAGCCCGGACCTTGAGGAGGGTGGAGAGCAGTACTTC.

This sequence joins TRBV27 and TRBJ1-1; D remains unclear. Trimming shortened V by 2 bases and J by 2 bases, and 6 bases separated the two germline ends. Germline V gene lookup returns CDR1 MNHEY and CDR2 SMNVEV (reference sequence). The CDR3 totals 13 residues. The CDR3 nucleotides are TGTGCCAGCAGTTTACAGCTAAACACTGAAGCTTTCTTT. This encodes CASSLQLNTEAFF.

CDR3 sequence (DNA): TGTGCCAGCAGTTTATCGGCGCGCCTTGAGCAGTACTTC. As protein: CASSLSARLEQYF. This rearrangement joins TRBV27 to TRBJ2-7, with unresolved D. Germline V gene lookup returns CDR1 MNHEY and CDR2 SMNVEV (reference sequence). Trimming took off 0 bases at V and 7 bases at J, with 10 bases between the two ends. The CDR3 length is 13 residues.

The chain couples TRBV10-2 to TRBJ1-1; D is unresolved. Germline lookup yields CDR1 WSHSY and CDR2 SAAADI. Trimming cost V 6 bases and J 1 base, with 9 bases left between them. The CDR3 covers 13 residues. The CDR3 bases are TGCGCCAGCAGGACACACGAGAACACTGAAGCTTTCTTT. This encodes CASRTHENTEAFF.

The rearrangement joins TRBV4-2 to TRBJ2-7; D is uncertain. Trimming left V 0 bases short and J 0 bases short, with 3 bases between. Per germline, CDR1 LGHNA and CDR2 YNFKEQ. The CDR3 totals 13 residues. The DNA of the CDR3 is TGTGCCAGCAGCCAAGAGAGCTCCTACGAGCAGTACTTC. It encodes CASSQESSYEQYF.

The chain uses TRBV5-6 and TRBJ2-3; D is uncertain. There are 13 residues in the CDR3. In germline, CDR1 is SGHDT, CDR2 YYEEEE. V lost 2 bases and J 6 bases, leaving 10 bases between the germline ends. DNA for the CDR3: TGTGCCAGCAGCTTATCCGGCGGCGATACGCAGTATTTT. As protein: CASSLSGGDTQYF.

This rearrangement joins TRBV5-8 to TRBJ1-1; the match to TRBD1 covers 9 bases. Trimming at V came to 1 base and at J to 3 bases, leaving 10 bases not matched to a gene. This CDR3 region has 17 residues. Germline V gene lookup returns CDR1 SGHTS and CDR2 YDEGEE. CDR3 region: CASSLLLGTGWDTEAFF. CDR3 nucleotides: TGTGCCAGCAGCTTGCTCTTAGGGACAGGGTGGGACACTGAAGCTTTCTTT.

The J gene is TRBJ1-4, the V gene TRBV19, with D perhaps matching TRBD1 (5 bases). V lost 4 bases and J lost 7, with 13 bases in between. CDR1 is LNHDA, CDR2 SQIVND, per germline (reference sequence). This CDR3 is built from 14 residues. The CDR3 region has the DNA TGTGCCAGTAGTACGGGGGTGACATTTGAAAAACTGTTTTTT. Amino acids: CASSTGVTFEKLFF.

This chain joins TRBV7-3 and TRBJ2-1; D is possibly TRBD1 (6 bases). Trimming cost V 6 bases and J 7 bases, with 19 bases left between them. The germline V gene has CDR1 SGHTA and CDR2 FQGTGA. The CDR3 totals 15 residues. The CDR3 region has the DNA TGTGCCAGCAGTTTGTCAGGGGTTGCTCCGAATGAGCAGTTCTTC. Its protein product is CASSLSGVAPNEQFF.

The CDR3 protein is CASSSGTGISREKLFF. The CDR3 nucleotides read TGTGCCAGCAGCTCGGGAACCGGGATCTCCAGGGAAAAACTGTTTTTT. The chain uses TRBV5-6 and TRBJ1-4; the D is unclear. Germline CDR1 reads SGHDT; CDR2 reads YYEEEE. V was trimmed by 3 bases and J by 8 bases, leaving 20 bases between them. CDR3 length: 16 residues.

This sequence joins TRBV9 and TRBJ1-1; 7 bases map to TRBD1. The CDR3 loop spans 14 amino acids. V dropped 3 bases and J dropped 4; count of bases not matched to a gene: 6. Germline V gives CDR1 SGDLS, CDR2 YYNGEE. CDR3 sequence reads: CASSATGRSTEAFF. The CDR3 DNA reads TGTGCCAGCAGCGCGACAGGGAGGAGCACTGAAGCTTTCTTT.

J is TRBJ2-7 and V is TRBV7-8, with 8 bases identical to TRBD2. Germline V gene lookup returns CDR1 SGHVS and CDR2 FQNEAQ. After removal of 5 bases from V and 0 bases from J, the junction contained 9 bases not matched to a gene. The CDR3 length is 16 residues. The CDR3 nucleotides are TGTGCCAGCAGCCCTTTAACTAGCGGAAGCTCCTACGAGCAGTACTTC. Translating gives CASSPLTSGSSYEQYF.

CDR3 in amino acids: CASSGEHDYEQYF. CDR3 DNA: TGTGCCAGCTCTGGTGAACACGACTACGAGCAGTACTTC. The chain employs TRBV28 and TRBJ2-7, with unresolved D. Trimming stripped 8 bases from V and 3 bases from J, with 14 bases between. Germline V gene sequence: CDR1 MDHEN, CDR2 SYDVKM. CDR3 length: 13 residues.

The chain carries TRBV28 and TRBJ2-7, with TRBD1 as a possible D gene (6 bases). Deletions cut 5 bases from V and 4 bases from J, with 18 bases between. CDR1 MDHEN and CDR2 SYDVKM come from the germline V gene. The CDR3 runs to 15 residues. The CDR3 nucleotides are TGTGCCAGCAGTCCCCTCTACAGGGCAGGGTACGAGCAGTACTTC. Protein product: CASSPLYRAGYEQYF.

The chain employs TRBV2 and TRBJ2-7; D tentatively reads TRBD1 or TRBD2 (5 bases each). V was cut by 5 bases and J by 6 bases, with 20 bases left in between. Per the germline V gene, CDR1 is SNHLY and CDR2 is FYNNEI. This CDR3 is built from 15 residues. CDR3 DNA: TGTGCCAGCAGTCTACGGACACCAACGGGGAGCGAGCAGTACTTC. Translation: CASSLRTPTGSEQYF.

The J gene is TRBJ2-5, the V gene TRBV28; perhaps TRBD1 as D (5 bases). Trimming stripped 7 bases from V and 2 bases from J, with 23 bases between. Germline-derived CDR1 and CDR2 are MDHEN and SYDVKM. The CDR3 has 17 amino acids. The CDR3 sequence is CASTVGQVVAPQETQYF. The CDR3 DNA sequence: TGTGCCAGCACGGTAGGACAAGTAGTCGCCCCTCAAGAGACCCAGTACTTC.

The chain links TRBV4-1 to TRBJ2-7; D is unclear. CDR1 and CDR2 (germline): MGHRA, YSYEKL. Trimming removed 4 bases at V and 8 bases at J, with 12 bases between. The CDR3 extends over 12 amino acids. The CDR3 spells CASSPPGQQQYF. The DNA of the CDR3 is TGCGCCAGCAGCCCTCCCGGGCAGCAGCAGTACTTC.

The table lists this clone with a few counts. The V and J genes are TRBV9 and TRBJ1-1; D is possibly TRBD1 (6 bases). The CDR3 is made up of 13 amino acids. Trimming removed 0 bases at V and 3 bases at J, with 6 bases between. Germline CDR1 and CDR2: SGDLS and YYNGEE. The CDR3 protein is CASSVEGDTEAFF. The CDR3 DNA sequence: TGTGCCAGCAGCGTAGAGGGGGACACTGAAGCTTTCTTT. The full variable domain, completed using reference TRBV9 and TRBJ1-1, is DSGVTQTPKHLITATGQRVTLRCSPRSGDLSVYWYQQSLDQGLQFLIQYYNGEERAKGNILERFSAQQFPDLHSELNLSSLELGDSALYFCASSVEGDTEAFFGQGTRLTVV.

This rearrangement joins TRBV5-1 to TRBJ2-7, with a weak D call TRBD2 (5 bases). The V gene lost 1 base and the J gene lost 7 bases, with 15 bases spanning the gap. Germline assignment: CDR1 SGHRS and CDR2 YFSETQ. This CDR3 region has 14 residues. The CDR3 nucleotides read TGCGCCAGCAGCTTGAGTGGAGGCCTGGGTGAGCAGTACTTC. Translation: CASSLSGGLGEQYF.

This clone has more than one count but fewer than ten. This chain uses TRBV9 with TRBJ2-1; D is perhaps TRBD2 (6 bases). Germline V gives CDR1 SGDLS, CDR2 YYNGEE. The CDR3 runs 17 residues. The V gene lost 0 bases and the J gene lost 5 bases, with 18 bases spanning the gap. The chain's CDR3 is CASSVDLSAGSNNEQFF. CDR3 bases: TGTGCCAGCAGCGTAGATTTGTCGGCGGGGTCTAACAATGAGCAGTTCTTC.

The chain recombines TRBV27 with TRBJ2-7; a possible D gene is TRBD1 (6 bases). The CDR3 sequence is 12 residues long. The V and J ends lost 6 bases and 6 bases respectively, with 12 bases between them. The germline V gene encodes CDR1 MNHEY and CDR2 SMNVEV (reference sequence). The CDR3 reads CASSTLGGEQYF. As DNA, the CDR3 is TGTGCCAGCAGCACACTAGGGGGCGAGCAGTACTTC.

The chain combines TRBV7-9 with TRBJ1-1; D might be TRBD1 (5 bases). The germline V and J ends were trimmed by 5 bases and 1 base, with 11 bases remaining between them. Germline loops: CDR1 SEHNR, CDR2 FQNEAQ (reference sequence). The CDR3 runs to 14 residues. The CDR3: CASSPLGANTEAFF. The CDR3 DNA follows: TGTGCCAGCAGCCCGCTAGGGGCGAACACTGAAGCTTTCTTT.

The V gene is TRBV27, the J gene TRBJ2-3; D remains ambiguous. V was trimmed by 6 bases and J by 4 bases, leaving 14 bases between them. Germline V gives CDR1 MNHEY, CDR2 SMNVEV (reference sequence). The CDR3 spans 14 residues. Written as DNA, the CDR3 is TGTGCCAGCAGAACTATCGGCGGTCCAGATACGCAGTATTTT. Encoded protein: CASRTIGGPDTQYF.

This chain connects TRBV28 to TRBJ1-2; 7 bases match TRBD1. Germline V gene data show CDR1 as MDHEN and CDR2 as SYDVKM. The CDR3 sequence is 13 residues long. V trimming: 6 bases; J trimming: 8 bases; junction bases outside the gene matches: 9. CDR3 DNA sequence: TGTGCCAGCAGCCCCGAGGGGGCGCGGGGCTACACCTTC. Translating it yields CASSPEGARGYTF.